This TCR beta chain was captured in a study of cytomegalovirus exposure and HLA in healthy donors. A note on this clone: Antigen: not known.

Each donor was nominally healthy when sampled (though unrecorded immune exposures were likely). Findings and caveats of the study: Previous analysis showed most TCR beta V segments were productive about 87% or about 30% of the time.

This CDR3 is 17 amino acids long. Trimming cost V 8 bases and J 2 bases; bases outside gene matches: 15. The V gene's germline CDR1 is SGHRS and CDR2 YFSETQ. 13 Jbeta primers and 60 Vbeta primers were used for the PCR. TCRdb's copy holds only in-frame clones and misses some; the assay was immunoSEQ multiplex PCR. The data show some 160,000 clones, roughly 80% seen once. This receptor was taken from a man aged 45-60 years in good health and CMV-seropositive. The sequencing input was PBMCs. V usage is TRBV5-1 and J usage is TRBJ2-2, with TRBD1 matching over 7 bases. CDR3 sequence: CASSPGASGGNTGELFF. DNA of the CDR3: TGCGCCAGTTCCCCAGGGGCTTCAGGGGGAAACACCGGGGAGCTGTTTTTT.